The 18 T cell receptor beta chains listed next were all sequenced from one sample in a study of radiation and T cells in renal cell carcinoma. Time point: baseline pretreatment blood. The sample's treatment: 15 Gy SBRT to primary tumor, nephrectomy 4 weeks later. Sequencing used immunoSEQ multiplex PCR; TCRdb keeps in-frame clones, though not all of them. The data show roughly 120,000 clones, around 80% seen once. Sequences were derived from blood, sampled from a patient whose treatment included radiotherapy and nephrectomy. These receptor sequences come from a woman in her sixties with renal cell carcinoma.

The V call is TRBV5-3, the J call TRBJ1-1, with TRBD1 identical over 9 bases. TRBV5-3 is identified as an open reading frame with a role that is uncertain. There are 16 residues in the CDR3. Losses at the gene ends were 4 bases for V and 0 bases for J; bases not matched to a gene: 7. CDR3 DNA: TGTGCCAGAAGCACCCGGGACAGGGAGTTGAACACTGAAGCTTTCTTT. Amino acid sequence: CARSTRDRELNTEAFF.

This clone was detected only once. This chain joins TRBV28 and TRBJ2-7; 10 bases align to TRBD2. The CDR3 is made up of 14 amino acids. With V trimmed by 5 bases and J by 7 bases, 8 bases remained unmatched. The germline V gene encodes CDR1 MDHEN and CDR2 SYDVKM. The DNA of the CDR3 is TGTGCCAGCAGTCAACCTAGCGGGAGCAGTGAGCAGTACTTC. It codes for CASSQPSGSSEQYF.

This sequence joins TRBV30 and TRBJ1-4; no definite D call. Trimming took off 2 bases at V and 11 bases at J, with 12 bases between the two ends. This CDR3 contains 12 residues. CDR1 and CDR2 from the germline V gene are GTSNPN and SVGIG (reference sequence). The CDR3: CAWSWEGGKLFF. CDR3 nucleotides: TGTGCCTGGAGTTGGGAGGGCGGTAAACTGTTTTTT.

In nucleotides, the CDR3 is TGTGCCAGCGATGGGACCTACGAGCAGTACTTC. It specifies CASDGTYEQYF. The V call is TRBV2, the J call TRBJ2-7, with D uncertain. Trimming took off 8 bases at V and 2 bases at J, with 7 bases between the two ends. The CDR3 length is 11 residues. Germline lookup yields CDR1 SNHLY and CDR2 FYNNEI.

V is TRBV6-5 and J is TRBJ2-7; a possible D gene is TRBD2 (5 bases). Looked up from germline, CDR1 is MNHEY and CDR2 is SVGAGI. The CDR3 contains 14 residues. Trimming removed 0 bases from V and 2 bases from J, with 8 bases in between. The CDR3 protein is CASSYSDGAYEQYF. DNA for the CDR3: TGTGCCAGCAGTTACTCGGACGGGGCCTACGAGCAGTACTTC.

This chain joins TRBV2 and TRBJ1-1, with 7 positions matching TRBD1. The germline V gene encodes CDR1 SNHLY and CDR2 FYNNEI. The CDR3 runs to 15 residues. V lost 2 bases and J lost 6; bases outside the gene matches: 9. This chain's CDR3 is CASSEPNRGSSEAFF. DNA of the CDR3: TGTGCCAGCAGTGAACCCAACAGGGGTTCATCTGAAGCTTTCTTT. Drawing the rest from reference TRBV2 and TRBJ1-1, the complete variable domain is EPEVTQTPSHQVTQMGQEVILRCVPISNHLYFYWYRQILGQKVEFLVSFYNNEISEKSEIFDDQFSVERPDGSNFTLKIRSTKLEDSAMYFCASSEPNRGSSEAFFGQGTRLTVV.

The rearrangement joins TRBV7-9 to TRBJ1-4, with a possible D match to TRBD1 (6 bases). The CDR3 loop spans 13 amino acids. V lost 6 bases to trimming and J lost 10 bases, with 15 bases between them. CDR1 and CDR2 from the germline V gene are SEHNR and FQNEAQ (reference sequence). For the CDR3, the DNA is TGTGCCAGCAGTTTTACACAAGGGGGAAAACTGTTTTTT. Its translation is CASSFTQGGKLFF.

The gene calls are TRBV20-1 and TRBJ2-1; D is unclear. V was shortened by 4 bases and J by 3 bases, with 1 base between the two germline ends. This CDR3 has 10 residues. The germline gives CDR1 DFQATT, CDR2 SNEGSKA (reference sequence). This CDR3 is CSANYNEQFF. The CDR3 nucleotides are TGCAGTGCTAACTACAATGAGCAGTTCTTC.

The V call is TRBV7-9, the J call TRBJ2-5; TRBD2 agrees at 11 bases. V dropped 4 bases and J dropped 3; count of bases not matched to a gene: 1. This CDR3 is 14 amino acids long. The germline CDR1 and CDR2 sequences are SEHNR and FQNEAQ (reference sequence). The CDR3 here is CASSSGLAEETQYF. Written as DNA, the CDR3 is TGTGCCAGCAGCTCGGGACTAGCGGAAGAGACCCAGTACTTC. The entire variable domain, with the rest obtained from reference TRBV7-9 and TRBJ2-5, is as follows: DTGVSQNPRHKITKRGQNVTFRCDPISEHNRLYWYRQTLGQGPEFLTYFQNEAQLEKSRLLSDRFSAERPKGSFSTLEIQRTEQGDSAMYLCASSSGLAEETQYFGPGTRLLVL.

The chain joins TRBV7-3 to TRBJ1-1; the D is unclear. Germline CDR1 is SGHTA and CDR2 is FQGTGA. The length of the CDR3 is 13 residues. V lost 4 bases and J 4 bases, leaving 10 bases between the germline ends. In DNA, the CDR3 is TGTGCCAGCAGCTCCCTCGGAATCACTGAAGCTTTCTTT. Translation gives CASSSLGITEAFF.

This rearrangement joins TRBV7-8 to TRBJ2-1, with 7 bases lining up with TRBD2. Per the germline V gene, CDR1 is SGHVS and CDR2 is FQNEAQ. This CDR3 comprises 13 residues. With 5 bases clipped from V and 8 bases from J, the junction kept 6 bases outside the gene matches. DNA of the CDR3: TGTGCCAGCAGCGGCGGGAGCAGCTATGAGCAGTTCTTC. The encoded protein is CASSGGSSYEQFF.

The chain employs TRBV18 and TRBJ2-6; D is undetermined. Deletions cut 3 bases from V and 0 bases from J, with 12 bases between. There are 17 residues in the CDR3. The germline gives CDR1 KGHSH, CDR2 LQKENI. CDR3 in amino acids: CASSPLRIHSGANVLTF. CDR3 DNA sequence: TGTGCCAGCTCACCCCTCAGGATCCACTCTGGGGCCAACGTCCTGACTTTC.

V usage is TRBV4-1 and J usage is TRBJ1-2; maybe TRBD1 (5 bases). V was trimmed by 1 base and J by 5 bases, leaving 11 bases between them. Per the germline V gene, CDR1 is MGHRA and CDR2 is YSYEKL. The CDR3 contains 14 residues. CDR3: CASSQGSRAYGYTF. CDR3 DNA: TGCGCCAGCAGCCAAGGTTCCAGGGCATATGGCTACACCTTC.

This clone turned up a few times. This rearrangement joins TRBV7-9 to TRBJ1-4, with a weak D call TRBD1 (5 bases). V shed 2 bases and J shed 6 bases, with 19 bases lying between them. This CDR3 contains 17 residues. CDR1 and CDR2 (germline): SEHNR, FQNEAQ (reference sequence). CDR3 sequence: CASSLYGLGAADEKLFF. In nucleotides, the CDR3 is TGTGCCAGCAGCTTATACGGGCTAGGGGCCGCAGATGAAAAACTGTTTTTT. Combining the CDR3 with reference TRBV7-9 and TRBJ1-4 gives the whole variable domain DTGVSQNPRHKITKRGQNVTFRCDPISEHNRLYWYRQTLGQGPEFLTYFQNEAQLEKSRLLSDRFSAERPKGSFSTLEIQRTEQGDSAMYLCASSLYGLGAADEKLFFGSGTQLSVL.

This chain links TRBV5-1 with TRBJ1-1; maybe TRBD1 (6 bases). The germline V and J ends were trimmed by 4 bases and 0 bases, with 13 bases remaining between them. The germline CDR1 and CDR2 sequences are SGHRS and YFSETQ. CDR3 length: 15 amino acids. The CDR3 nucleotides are TGCGCCAGCAGCACCGGGACATACATGAACACTGAAGCTTTCTTT. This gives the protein CASSTGTYMNTEAFF.

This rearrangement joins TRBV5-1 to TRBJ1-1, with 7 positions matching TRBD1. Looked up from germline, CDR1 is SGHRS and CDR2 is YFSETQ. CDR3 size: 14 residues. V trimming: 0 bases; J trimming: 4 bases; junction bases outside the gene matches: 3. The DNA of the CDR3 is TGCGCCAGCAGCTTGGGGACAGGCTCCACTGAAGCTTTCTTT. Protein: CASSLGTGSTEAFF.

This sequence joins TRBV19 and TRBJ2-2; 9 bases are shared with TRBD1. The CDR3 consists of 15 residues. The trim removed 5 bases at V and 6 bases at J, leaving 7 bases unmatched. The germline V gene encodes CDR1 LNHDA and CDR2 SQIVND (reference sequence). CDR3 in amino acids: CASSSPGTGPGELFF. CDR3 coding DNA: TGTGCCAGTAGTTCCCCGGGGACAGGGCCCGGGGAGCTGTTTTTT. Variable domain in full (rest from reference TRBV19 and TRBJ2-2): DGGITQSPKYLFRKEGQNVTLSCEQNLNHDAMYWYRQDPGQGLRLIYYSQIVNDFQKGDIAEGYSVSREKKESFPLTVTSAQKNPTAFYLCASSSPGTGPGELFFGEGSRLTVL.

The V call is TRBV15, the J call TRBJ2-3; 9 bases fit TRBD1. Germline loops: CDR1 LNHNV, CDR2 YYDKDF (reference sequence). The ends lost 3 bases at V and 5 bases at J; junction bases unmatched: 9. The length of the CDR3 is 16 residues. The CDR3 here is CATSRGQGQGQDTQYF. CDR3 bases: TGTGCCACCAGCAGGGGGCAAGGACAGGGGCAAGATACGCAGTATTTT.